These 9 T cell receptor beta chains were all obtained from the same sample, sequenced in a study of blood T cell repertoires in COVID-19. Assay used: immunoSEQ multiplex PCR; TCRdb lists only in-frame clones, some missing. This table has approximately 92,000 clones, about 78% appearing once. Sequenced: peripheral blood. Source of these receptors: a man aged 50-60 years who had recovered from COVID-19.

The chain has TRBV9 and TRBJ2-7; 10 nucleotides match TRBD1. V trimming: 0 bases; J trimming: 3 bases; junction bases outside the gene matches: 6. The CDR3 runs 16 residues. The germline V gene encodes CDR1 SGDLS and CDR2 YYNGEE. CDR3 bases: TGTGCCAGCAGCGTAGGGCGGGGACAGGGGAACTACGAGCAGTACTTC. Protein: CASSVGRGQGNYEQYF.

The chain uses TRBV10-3 and TRBJ2-7; 7 positions agree with TRBD2. This CDR3 contains 17 residues. The J segment lost 1 base and the V segment lost 6 bases, leaving 15 bases of the junction unmatched. Looked up from germline, CDR1 is ENHRY and CDR2 is SYGVKD. The CDR3 is CAISEKKLASPSYEQYF. The CDR3 DNA follows: TGTGCCATCAGCGAGAAAAAACTAGCGTCCCCTTCCTACGAGCAGTACTTC.

The rearrangement joins TRBV2 to TRBJ2-4; D is unresolved. V was trimmed by 8 bases and J by 1 base, leaving 12 bases between them. Germline-derived CDR1 and CDR2 are SNHLY and FYNNEI. CDR3 length equals 14 residues. The CDR3 loop reads CASVGSTAKNIQYF. The CDR3 DNA sequence: TGTGCCAGCGTGGGTAGCACGGCCAAAAACATTCAGTACTTC. Full variable domain (rest looked up from reference TRBV2 and TRBJ2-4): EPEVTQTPSHQVTQMGQEVILRCVPISNHLYFYWYRQILGQKVEFLVSFYNNEISEKSEIFDDQFSVERPDGSNFTLKIRSTKLEDSAMYFCASVGSTAKNIQYFGAGTRLSVL.

To note about this clone: Its ends do not fully match the called genes, so a read error is possible. This chain uses TRBV2 with TRBJ1-3; tentatively, D is TRBD1 (6 bases). Germline V gene sequence: CDR1 SNHLY, CDR2 FYNNEI. The CDR3 loop spans 15 amino acids. CDR3 amino acids: CASIEGGHSGNTIYF. The CDR3 DNA reads TGTGCCAGCATTGAAGGGGGACACTCTGGAAACACCATATATTTT.

The CDR3 loop is CASSVSSGSELDNEQFF. In nucleotides, the CDR3 is TGTGCCAGCAGCGTAAGTAGCGGGAGTGAACTAGACAATGAGCAGTTCTTC. The chain recombines TRBV9 with TRBJ2-1; 9 nucleotides match TRBD2. The CDR3 sequence is 17 residues long. CDR1 and CDR2 (germline): SGDLS, YYNGEE. The J segment lost 5 bases and the V segment lost 1 base, leaving 10 bases of the junction unmatched.

The J gene is TRBJ1-2, the V gene TRBV5-6; 8 positions agree with TRBD1. Germline V lookup: CDR1 SGHDT, CDR2 YYEEEE. The ends lost 5 bases at V and 6 bases at J; junction bases unmatched: 9. This CDR3 has 14 residues. CDR3 sequence reads: CASSTSGQVDGYTF. The CDR3 region has the DNA TGTGCCAGCAGTACCTCGGGACAGGTTGATGGCTACACCTTC.

V is TRBV19 and J is TRBJ2-2, with 10 nucleotides matching TRBD2. The V segment lost 10 bases and the J segment 6 bases; nucleotides outside the gene matches: 14. Per the germline V gene, CDR1 is LNHDA and CDR2 is SQIVND (reference sequence). The CDR3 is 16 residues long. The CDR3 sequence: CATSQLAGIVSGELFF. For the CDR3, the DNA is TGTGCCACCTCCCAACTAGCGGGAATTGTCTCCGGGGAGCTGTTTTTT.

The chain joins TRBV5-6 to TRBJ2-5, with TRBD2 matching over 8 bases. V lost 4 bases and J lost 5; bases outside the gene matches: 13. Germline CDR1 reads SGHDT; CDR2 reads YYEEEE. This CDR3 has 16 amino acids. The CDR3 reads CASSRTGLVAGETQYF. The CDR3, as DNA: TGTGCCAGCAGCCGTACGGGACTAGTCGCGGGGGAGACCCAGTACTTC.

The chain joins TRBV9 to TRBJ2-3, with D tentatively TRBD1 (5 bases). Germline V gene lookup returns CDR1 SGDLS and CDR2 YYNGEE. Trimming cost V 0 bases and J 0 bases, with 8 bases left between them. The CDR3 spans 15 residues. CDR3 residues: CASSVGAGSTDTQYF. The DNA of the CDR3 is TGTGCCAGCAGCGTAGGGGCAGGGAGCACAGATACGCAGTATTTT. Full variable domain (outside the CDR3, taken from reference TRBV9 and TRBJ2-3): DSGVTQTPKHLITATGQRVTLRCSPRSGDLSVYWYQQSLDQGLQFLIQYYNGEERAKGNILERFSAQQFPDLHSELNLSSLELGDSALYFCASSVGAGSTDTQYFGPGTRLTVL.